These 2 T cell receptor beta chains came from one sample sequenced in a study of high-grade serous ovarian cancer treatment subgroups. Some clones are missing from TCRdb's copy, which holds only in-frame ones; the method was immunoSEQ multiplex PCR. The table has 4,700 or so clones, roughly three quarters seen once. The tumor samples were collected prior to definitive surgery or chemotherapy. The sequencing sample was made of tumor tissue. The receptor source for this set is a human donor with high-grade serous ovarian cancer.

This rearrangement joins TRBV7-9 to TRBJ1-1; D unclear. Germline V gives CDR1 SEHNR, CDR2 FQNEAQ (reference sequence). V dropped 3 bases and J dropped 0 bases, with 2 bases sitting between them. The CDR3 extends over 12 amino acids. This CDR3 reads CASSFLNTEAFF. In nucleotides, the CDR3 is TGTGCCAGCAGCTTTCTGAACACTGAAGCTTTCTTT.

The genes are TRBV7-3 and TRBJ2-3; unclear D gene. Germline V CDR1 and CDR2: SGHTA, FQGTGA. The CDR3 loop spans 11 amino acids. Trimming cost V 4 bases and J 6 bases, with 5 bases left between them. CDR3 in amino acids: CASSSADTQYF. Written as DNA, the CDR3 is TGTGCCAGCAGCTCAGCGGATACGCAGTATTTT. The variable domain in full, with the rest retrieved from reference TRBV7-3 and TRBJ2-3, is GAGVSQTPSNKVTEKGKYVELRCDPISGHTALYWYRQSLGQGPEFLIYFQGTGAADDSGLPNDRFFAVRPEGSVSTLKIQRTERGDSAVYLCASSSADTQYFGPGTRLTVL.